This T cell receptor (beta chain) was identified in a study of T cell responses to AZD1222 COVID-19 vaccine. The overall study: Analyses pooled second doses at about 4 or about 12 weeks.

Per the germline V gene, CDR1 is LNHDA and CDR2 is SQIVND (reference sequence). This CDR3 is 13 amino acids long. V lost 6 bases and J 2 bases, leaving 10 bases between the germline ends. Findings and limits, study-wide: Females outnumbered males among donors, who were mostly white British; clonal diversity was possibly underestimated. Seropositive AZD1222 recipients at baseline numbered only 6 or 7.

Regarding this clone: Its specificity is not known.

TCRdb's copy holds only in-frame clones and misses some; the assay was immunoSEQ multiplex PCR. The sample yields about 100,000 clones, less than 90% seen once. This rearrangement joins TRBV19 to TRBJ1-1, with a possible D match to TRBD1 (5 bases). The sample here was peripheral blood, taken on day 0 of AZD1222 vaccination. The TCR sequence derives from an adult in good health. The CDR3, as DNA: TGTGCCAGTAGCAGTACAGGAAACACTGAAGCTTTCTTT. Encoded protein: CASSSTGNTEAFF.